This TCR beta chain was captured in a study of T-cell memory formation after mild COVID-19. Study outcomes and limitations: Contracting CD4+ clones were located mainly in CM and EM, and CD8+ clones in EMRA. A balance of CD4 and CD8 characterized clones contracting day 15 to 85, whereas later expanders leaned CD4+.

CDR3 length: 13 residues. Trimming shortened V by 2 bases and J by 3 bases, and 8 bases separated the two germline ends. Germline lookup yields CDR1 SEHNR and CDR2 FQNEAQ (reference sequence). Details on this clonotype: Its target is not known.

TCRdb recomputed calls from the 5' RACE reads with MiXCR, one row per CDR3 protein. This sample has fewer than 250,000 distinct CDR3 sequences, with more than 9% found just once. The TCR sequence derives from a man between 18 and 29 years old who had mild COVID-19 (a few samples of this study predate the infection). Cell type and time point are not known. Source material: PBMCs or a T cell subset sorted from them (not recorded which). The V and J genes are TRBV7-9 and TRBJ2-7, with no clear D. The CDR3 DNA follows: TGTGCCAGCAGCTTATCTGGCGGCTACGAGCAGTACGTC. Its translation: CASSLSGGYEQYV.